This T cell receptor (beta chain) emerged from a study of OX40 agonist ivuxolimab in advanced cancers. Study conclusions and caveats: The work left the antigen specificity of expanded peripheral T cells undetermined.

Regarding this clone: Antigen: not known.

Assay used: immunoSEQ multiplex PCR; TCRdb lists only in-frame clones, some missing. The sample contains roughly 49,000 clones, roughly 80% of which appear only once. The CDR3 consists of 14 residues. The V end lost 4 bases, the J end lost 3 bases, and 9 bases lay between the germline ends. Germline V gene sequence: CDR1 LNHDA, CDR2 SQIVND (reference sequence). The specimen comprised CD4+ or CD8+ T cells sorted from blood, sampled in a trial of the OX40 agonist ivuxolimab. The receptor's source is an adult with an advanced solid tumor such as melanoma, head and neck, liver or kidney cancer. The chain links TRBV19 to TRBJ1-4; no reliable D call. In nucleotides, the CDR3 is TGTGCCAGTAGTAAGGCTCAGCCTAATGAAAAACTGTTTTTT. Translating gives CASSKAQPNEKLFF.